The clone carrying this T cell receptor (beta chain) was found a few times. Its antigen remains unidentified. V was cut by 0 bases and J by 3 bases, with 9 bases left in between. This CDR3 spans 14 amino acids. CDR1 and CDR2 (germline): SEHNR, FQNEAQ (reference sequence). The entry originates in a study of identical twins. Study-wide points: Out-of-frame alpha sequences shared by twins were enriched for low generation probability.

Each CDR3 protein gets one entry after TCRdb re-called the 5' RACE reads with MiXCR. This sample has 500,000 to 550,000 distinct CDR3 sequences; roughly a fifth occur once, and the top ten carry roughly 0.91%. The sample was also reused in another study, on T cells expressing NK-cell markers.

The chain joins TRBV7-9 to TRBJ2-7, with D unclear. The sequenced material came from CD4+ T cells sorted from blood. This sequence was found in a woman younger than 30 in good health. The CDR3, as DNA: TGTGCCAGCAGCTTAGCAGGGTCGGTCTACGAGCAGTACTTC. This codes for CASSLAGSVYEQYF.